The sequence of this TCR beta chain was determined in a study of blood T cells in healthy people across ages. A sample-barcoded 5' primer and a J-beta primer mix were used in a second PCR of roughly 6 to 11 cycles. A 12-random-nucleotide template-switch adaptor tagged each cDNA molecule. TCRdb used MiXCR to reprocess the 5' RACE reads, holding one entry per CDR3 protein. The sample carries 700,000 or so distinct CDR3 sequences, around 43% recorded once. This clonotype appeared a few times. The CDR3 covers 14 residues. Germline V gene data show CDR1 as LNHNV and CDR2 as YYDKDF (reference sequence). V gave up 4 bases and J gave up 7 bases, with 11 bases separating them.

J is TRBJ1-6 and V is TRBV15, with D unresolved. The sequence derives from an elderly man in good health. Sequencing used blood. The CDR3 DNA follows: TGTGCCACCAGCACCCTTTTGAGGAATTCACCCCTCCACTTT. This encodes CATSTLLRNSPLHF.